In this sample, the clone carrying this TCR beta chain turned up many times. What it recognizes is unknown. Researchers took RNA transcripts and amplified the TCR beta CDR3 regions from them. First-round RT-PCR targeting the TCR CDR3 was performed with the HTBI primer set. From the multiplex PCR reads, TCRdb called clonotypes with MiXCR, one entry per CDR3 protein. The sample lists 150,000 to 200,000 distinct CDR3 sequences, 15% to 20% occurring once. The sample comes from a study of T cells in Graves' hyperthyroidism and ophthalmopathy. Study-wide results and limits: Ophthalmopathy was identified by the model a median about 6 months ahead of onset.

This receptor was taken from a woman in her forties or fifties with Graves' hyperthyroidism. The source material was blood.

The CDR3 protein is CASSLESTGELFF. CDR3 DNA: TGTGCCAGCAGCTTAGAGAGCACCGGGGAGCTGTTTTTT. The J gene is TRBJ2-2, the V gene TRBV7-2; D unresolved. CDR3 length: 13 residues. With 1 base removed from V and 4 bases from J, the gap between germline ends came to 4 bases. Germline CDR1 and CDR2: SGHTA and FQGNSA.